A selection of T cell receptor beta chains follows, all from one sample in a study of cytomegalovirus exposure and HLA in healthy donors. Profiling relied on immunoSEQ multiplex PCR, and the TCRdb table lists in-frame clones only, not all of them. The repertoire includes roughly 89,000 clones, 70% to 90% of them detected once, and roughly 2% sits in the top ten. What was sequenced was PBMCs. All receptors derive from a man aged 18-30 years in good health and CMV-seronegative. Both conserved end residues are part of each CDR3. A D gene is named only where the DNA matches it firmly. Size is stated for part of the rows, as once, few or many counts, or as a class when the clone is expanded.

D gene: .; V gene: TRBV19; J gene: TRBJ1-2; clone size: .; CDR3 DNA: TGTGCCAGTAGTCCCCCAGGGGATGGCTACACCTTC; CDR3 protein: CASSPPGDGYTF
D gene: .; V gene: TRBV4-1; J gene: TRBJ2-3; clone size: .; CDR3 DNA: TGCGCCAGCAGCCTCCCAGGTGGCACAGATACGCAGTATTTT; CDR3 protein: CASSLPGGTDTQYF
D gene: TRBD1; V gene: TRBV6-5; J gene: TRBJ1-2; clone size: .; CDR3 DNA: TGTGCCAGCAGGGAAACCGGGACAGGGGGCGGCTACACCTTC; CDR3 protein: CASRETGTGGGYTF
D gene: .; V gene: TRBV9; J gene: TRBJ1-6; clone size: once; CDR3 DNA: TGTGCCAGCAGCGTAGAAGGATCTAGCTCCTATAATTCACCCCTCCACTTT; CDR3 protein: CASSVEGSSSYNSPLHF
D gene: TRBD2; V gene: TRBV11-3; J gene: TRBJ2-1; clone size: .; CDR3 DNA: TGTGCCAGCAGCTTGACTAGCCCTATTTGGGGGAATGAGCAGTTCTTC; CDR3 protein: CASSLTSPIWGNEQFF
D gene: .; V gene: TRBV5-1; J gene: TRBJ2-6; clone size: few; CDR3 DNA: TGCGCCAGCAGCTTGGAGGCCGGGGCTGGGGCCAACGTCCTGACTTTC; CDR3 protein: CASSLEAGAGANVLTF
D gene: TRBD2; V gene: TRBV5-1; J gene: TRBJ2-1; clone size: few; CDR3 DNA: TGCGCCAGCAAGATATCCGCGGGGGATGTCTACAATGAGCAGTTCTTC; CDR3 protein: CASKISAGDVYNEQFF
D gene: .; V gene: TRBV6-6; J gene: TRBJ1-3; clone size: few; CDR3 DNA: TGTGCCAGCAGCCCCGACAGGACCTCTGGAAACACCATATATTTT; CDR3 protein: CASSPDRTSGNTIYF
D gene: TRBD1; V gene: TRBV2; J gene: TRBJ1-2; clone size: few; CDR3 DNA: TGTGCCAGCAGTCTGGAACCCCAAGGACAGGGGGCAAACTATGGCTACACCTTC; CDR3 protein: CASSLEPQGQGANYGYTF
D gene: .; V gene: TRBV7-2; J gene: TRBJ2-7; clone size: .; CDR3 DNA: TGTGCCAGCAGCTTAGAAGGGAGCTCCTACGAGCAGTACTTC; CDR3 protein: CASSLEGSSYEQYF
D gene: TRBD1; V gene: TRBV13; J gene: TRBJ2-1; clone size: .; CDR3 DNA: TGTGCCAGCAGGCCTAGGGGACAGGGGCTTCCCGGCTATGATGAGCAGTTCTTC; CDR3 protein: CASRPRGQGLPGYDEQFF
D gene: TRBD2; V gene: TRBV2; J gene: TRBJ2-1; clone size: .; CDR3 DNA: TGTGCCAGCGATAACCCGGGACTAGCGGCTTACAATGAGCAGTTCTTC; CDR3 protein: CASDNPGLAAYNEQFF
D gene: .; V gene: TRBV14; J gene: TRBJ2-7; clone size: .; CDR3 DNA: TGTGCCAGCAGCCAAGCACGCCTTCAGGGATCCTACGAGCAGTACTTC; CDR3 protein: CASSQARLQGSYEQYF
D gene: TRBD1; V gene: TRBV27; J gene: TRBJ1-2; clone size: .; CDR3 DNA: TGTGCCAGCAGTTTCTCCCGGGACAGCCCCCACTATGGCTACACCTTC; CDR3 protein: CASSFSRDSPHYGYTF
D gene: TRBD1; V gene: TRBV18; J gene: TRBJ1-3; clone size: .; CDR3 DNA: TGTGCCAGCTCACCGGGACAGCCCCCTTTTGGAAACACCATATATTTT; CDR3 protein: CASSPGQPPFGNTIYF
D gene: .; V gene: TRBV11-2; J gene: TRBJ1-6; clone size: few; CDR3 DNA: TGTGCCAGCAGCTTCGGAGGAGGGTATAATTCACCCCTCCACTTT; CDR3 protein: CASSFGGGYNSPLHF
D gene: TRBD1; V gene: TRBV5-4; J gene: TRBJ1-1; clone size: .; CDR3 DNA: TGTGCCAGCAGCGACAGGGCCACTCAGAACACTGAAGCTTTCTTT; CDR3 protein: CASSDRATQNTEAFF
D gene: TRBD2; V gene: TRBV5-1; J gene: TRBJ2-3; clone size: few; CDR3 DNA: TGCGCCGGGACTAGCGGGGGGGCAGATACGCAGTATTTT; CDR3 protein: CAGTSGGADTQYF
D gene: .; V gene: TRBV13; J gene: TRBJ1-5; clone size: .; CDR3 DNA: TGTGCCAGCGCTAGAGGGGGTTTGCAGCCCCAGCATTTT; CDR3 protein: CASARGGLQPQHF
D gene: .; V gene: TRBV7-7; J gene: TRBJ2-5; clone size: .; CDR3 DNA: TGTGCTAGCAGCCAAGGGCCCAGCGGCATCCAAGAGACCCAGTACTTC; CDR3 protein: CASSQGPSGIQETQYF
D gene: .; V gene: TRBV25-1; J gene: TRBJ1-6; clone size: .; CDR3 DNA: TGTGCCAGCACAACAGGGTCCTTCTCGAATTCACCCCTCCACTTT; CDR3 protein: CASTTGSFSNSPLHF
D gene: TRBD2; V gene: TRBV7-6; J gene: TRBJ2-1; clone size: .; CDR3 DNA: TGTGCCAGCAGCCTTAAGGACAACGGGGGGTATGAGCAGTTCTTC; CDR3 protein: CASSLKDNGGYEQFF
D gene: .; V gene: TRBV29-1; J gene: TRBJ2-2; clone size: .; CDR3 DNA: TGCAGCGTTGTCGAAGGCCCGGCGGGGACCGGGGAGCTGTTTTTT; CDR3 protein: CSVVEGPAGTGELFF
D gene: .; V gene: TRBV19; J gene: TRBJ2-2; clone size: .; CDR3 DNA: TGTGCCGGTTTGGGAGCCACCGGGGAGCTGTTTTTT; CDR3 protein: CAGLGATGELFF
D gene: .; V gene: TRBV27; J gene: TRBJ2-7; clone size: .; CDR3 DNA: TGTGCCAGCAGTTTATTACAGGGTAGCGAGCAGTACTTC; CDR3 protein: CASSLLQGSEQYF
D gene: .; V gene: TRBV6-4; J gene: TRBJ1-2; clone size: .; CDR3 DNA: TGTGCCAGCAGTTCAGGGCCTCTATATGGCTACACCTTC; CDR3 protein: CASSSGPLYGYTF
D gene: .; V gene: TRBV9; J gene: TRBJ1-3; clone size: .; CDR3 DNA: TGTGCCAGCAGCGTAGGGGAGGTCCGCTCTGGAAACACCATATATTTT; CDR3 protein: CASSVGEVRSGNTIYF
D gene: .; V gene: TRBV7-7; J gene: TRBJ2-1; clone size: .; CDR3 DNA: TGTGCTAGCAGCCATAACAGGGACAATGAGCAGTTCTTC; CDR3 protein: CASSHNRDNEQFF
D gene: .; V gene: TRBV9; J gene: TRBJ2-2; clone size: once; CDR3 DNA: TGTGCCAGCAGCGTAGGGGCAGGGGACACCGGGGAGCTGTTTTTT; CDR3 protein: CASSVGAGDTGELFF
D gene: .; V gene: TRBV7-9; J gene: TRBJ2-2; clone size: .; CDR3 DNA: TGTGCCAGCAGCTTGATGGGGGGGCTGTTTTTT; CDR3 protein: CASSLMGGLFF
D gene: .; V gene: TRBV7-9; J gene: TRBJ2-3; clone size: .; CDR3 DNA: TGTGCCAGCAGCCCGTCCACAGATACGCAGTATTTT; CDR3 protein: CASSPSTDTQYF
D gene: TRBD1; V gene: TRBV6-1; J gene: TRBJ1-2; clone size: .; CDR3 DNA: TGTGCCAGCAGTGCGCTGGGACAGGGCTATGGCTACACCTTC; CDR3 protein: CASSALGQGYGYTF
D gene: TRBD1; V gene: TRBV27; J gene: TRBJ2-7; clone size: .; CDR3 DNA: TGTGCCAGCAGTTTGTGGCAGGGGGCTTACGAGCAGTACTTC; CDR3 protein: CASSLWQGAYEQYF
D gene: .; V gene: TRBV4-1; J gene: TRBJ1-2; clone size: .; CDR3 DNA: TGCGCCAGCAGCCAAGATGGGCAGGGTATCTATGGCTACACCTTC; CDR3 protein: CASSQDGQGIYGYTF
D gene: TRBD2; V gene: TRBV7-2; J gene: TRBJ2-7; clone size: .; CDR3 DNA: TGTGCCAGCTGGTCTAGCGGAGACTCCTACGAGCAGTACTTC; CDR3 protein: CASWSSGDSYEQYF
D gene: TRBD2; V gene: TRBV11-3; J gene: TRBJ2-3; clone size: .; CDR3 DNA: TGTGCCAGCAGCATCCGACCGGGACTAGCGGGGGGAATTCCCACAGATACGCAGTATTTT; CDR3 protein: CASSIRPGLAGGIPTDTQYF
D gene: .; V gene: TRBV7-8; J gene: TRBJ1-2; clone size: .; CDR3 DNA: TGTGCCAGCAGCTTAGTAAGACAGAACTATGGCTACACCTTC; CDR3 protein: CASSLVRQNYGYTF
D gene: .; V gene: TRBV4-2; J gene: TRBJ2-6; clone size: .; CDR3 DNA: TGTGCCAGCAGCCAAGAGGGCTCAGCCTCTGGGGCCAACGTCCTGACTTTC; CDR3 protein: CASSQEGSASGANVLTF
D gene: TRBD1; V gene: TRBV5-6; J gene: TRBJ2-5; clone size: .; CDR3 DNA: TGTGCCAGCAGCTTGGCGCCGACAGGGGACTTGGGGGAGACCCAGTACTTC; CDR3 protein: CASSLAPTGDLGETQYF
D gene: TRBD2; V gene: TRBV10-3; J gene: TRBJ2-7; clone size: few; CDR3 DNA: TGTGCCATCAGTGGGGGAGCGGGGGGGCTGTACGAGCAGTACTTC; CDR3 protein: CAISGGAGGLYEQYF
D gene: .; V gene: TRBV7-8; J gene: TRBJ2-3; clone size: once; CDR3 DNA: TGTGCCAGCAGCTTAGCCCTGGGCAGGATCACAGATACGCAGTATTTT; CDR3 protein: CASSLALGRITDTQYF
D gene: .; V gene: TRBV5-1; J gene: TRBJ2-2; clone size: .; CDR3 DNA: TGCGCCAGCAGCTTAATCGAACGGGGGAATGTGGGGGAGCTGTTTTTT; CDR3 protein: CASSLIERGNVGELFF
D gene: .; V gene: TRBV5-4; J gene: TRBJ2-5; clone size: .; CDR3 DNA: TGTGCCAGCAGCCCATTGGAGGGAGAGACCCAGTACTTC; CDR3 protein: CASSPLEGETQYF
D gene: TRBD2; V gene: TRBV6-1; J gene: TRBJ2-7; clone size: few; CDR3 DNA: TGTGCCAGCAGTAACAGCGGGGGGGGGTACGAGCAGTACTTC; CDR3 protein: CASSNSGGGYEQYF
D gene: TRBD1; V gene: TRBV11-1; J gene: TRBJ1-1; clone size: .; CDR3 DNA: TGTGCCAGCAGCTTAGAGACAATCTCTCGACAGGGGGCAAGGAATGAAGCTTTCTTT; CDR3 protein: CASSLETISRQGARNEAFF
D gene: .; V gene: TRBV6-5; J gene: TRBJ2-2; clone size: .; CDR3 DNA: TGTGCCAGCAGTTACAGGGGTACCGGGGAGCTGTTTTTT; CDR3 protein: CASSYRGTGELFF
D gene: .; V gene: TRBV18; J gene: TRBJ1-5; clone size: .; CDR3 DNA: TGTGCCAGCTCCCCCATCTACGGTCAGCCCCAGCATTTT; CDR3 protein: CASSPIYGQPQHF
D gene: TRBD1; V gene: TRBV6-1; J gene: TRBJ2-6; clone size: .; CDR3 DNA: TGTGCCAGCAGTGAACGACAGGGGGTCGGGGCCAACGTCCTGACTTTC; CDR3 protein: CASSERQGVGANVLTF
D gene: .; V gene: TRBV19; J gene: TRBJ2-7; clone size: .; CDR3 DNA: TGTGCCAGTAGTATTGGGGCCGGGCAGTTCTCCTACGAGCAGTACTTC; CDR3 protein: CASSIGAGQFSYEQYF
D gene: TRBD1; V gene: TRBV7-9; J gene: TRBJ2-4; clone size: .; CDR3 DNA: TGTTCCAGCAGCTCCGGGGACAGATATATTACCAAAAACATTCAGTACTTC; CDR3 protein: CSSSSGDRYITKNIQYF
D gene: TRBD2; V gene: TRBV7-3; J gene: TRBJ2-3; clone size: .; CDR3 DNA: TGTGCCAGCAGCTTCGGACTAGCGGGGGGATTTGGGACGCAGTATTTT; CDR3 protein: CASSFGLAGGFGTQYF
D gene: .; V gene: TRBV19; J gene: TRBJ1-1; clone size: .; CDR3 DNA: TGTGCCAGTAGTATCTTCGGCAGCGGGAACACTGAAGCTTTCTTT; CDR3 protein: CASSIFGSGNTEAFF
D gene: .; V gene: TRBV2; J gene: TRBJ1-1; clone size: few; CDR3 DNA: TGTGCCAGCAGTGAAGCGCAGGGGAACACTGAAGCTTTCTTT; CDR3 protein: CASSEAQGNTEAFF
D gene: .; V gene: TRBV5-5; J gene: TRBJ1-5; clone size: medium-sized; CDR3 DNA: .; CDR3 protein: CASTFGSSTNQPQHF